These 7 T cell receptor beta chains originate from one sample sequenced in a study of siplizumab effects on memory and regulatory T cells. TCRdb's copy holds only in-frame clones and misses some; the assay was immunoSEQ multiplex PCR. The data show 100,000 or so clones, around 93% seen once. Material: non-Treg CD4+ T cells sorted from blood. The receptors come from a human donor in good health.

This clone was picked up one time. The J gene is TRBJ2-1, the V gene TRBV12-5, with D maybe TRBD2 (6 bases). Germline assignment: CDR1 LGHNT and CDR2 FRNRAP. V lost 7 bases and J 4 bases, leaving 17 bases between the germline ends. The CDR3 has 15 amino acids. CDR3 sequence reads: CASVPSGGRYNEQFF. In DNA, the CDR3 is TGTGCTAGTGTCCCCAGCGGTGGGAGGTACAATGAGCAGTTCTTC.

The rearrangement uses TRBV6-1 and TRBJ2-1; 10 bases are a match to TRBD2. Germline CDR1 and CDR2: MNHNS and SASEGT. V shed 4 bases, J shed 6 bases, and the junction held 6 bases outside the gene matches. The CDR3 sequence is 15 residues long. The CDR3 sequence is CASSGLAGAFNEQFF. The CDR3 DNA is TGTGCCAGCAGTGGCCTAGCGGGGGCCTTCAATGAGCAGTTCTTC.

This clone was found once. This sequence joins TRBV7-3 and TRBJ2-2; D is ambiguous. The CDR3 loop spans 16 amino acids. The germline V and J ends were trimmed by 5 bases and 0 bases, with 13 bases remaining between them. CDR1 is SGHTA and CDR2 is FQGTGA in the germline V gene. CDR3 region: CASSLHRSANTGELFF. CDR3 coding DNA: TGTGCCAGCAGCCTCCACCGCTCCGCGAACACCGGGGAGCTGTTTTTT.

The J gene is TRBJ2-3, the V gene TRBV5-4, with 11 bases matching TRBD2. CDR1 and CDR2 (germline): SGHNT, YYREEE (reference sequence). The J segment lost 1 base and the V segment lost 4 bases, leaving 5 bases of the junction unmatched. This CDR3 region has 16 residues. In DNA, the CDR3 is TGTGCCAGCAGCGGAAAACTAGCGGGGGGCACAGATACGCAGTATTTT. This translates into CASSGKLAGGTDTQYF.

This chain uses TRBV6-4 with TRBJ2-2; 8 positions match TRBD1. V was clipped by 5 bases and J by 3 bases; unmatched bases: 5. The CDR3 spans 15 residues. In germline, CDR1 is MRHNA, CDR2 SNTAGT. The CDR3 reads CASSSGTGDTGELFF. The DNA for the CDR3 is TGTGCCAGCAGTTCCGGGACAGGAGACACCGGGGAGCTGTTTTTT.

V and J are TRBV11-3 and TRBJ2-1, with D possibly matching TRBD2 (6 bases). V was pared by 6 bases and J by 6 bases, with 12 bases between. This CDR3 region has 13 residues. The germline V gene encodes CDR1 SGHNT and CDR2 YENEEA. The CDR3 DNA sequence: TGTGCCAGCAGGACCGGGGGAGGCAATGAGCAGTTCTTC. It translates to CASRTGGGNEQFF.

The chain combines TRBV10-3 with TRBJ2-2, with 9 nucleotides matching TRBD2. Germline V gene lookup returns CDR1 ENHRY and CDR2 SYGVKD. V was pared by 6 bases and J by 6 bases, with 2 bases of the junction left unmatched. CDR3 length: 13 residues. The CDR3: CAISRGGAGELFF. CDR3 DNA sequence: TGTGCCATCAGCCGCGGGGGGGCCGGGGAGCTGTTTTTT.